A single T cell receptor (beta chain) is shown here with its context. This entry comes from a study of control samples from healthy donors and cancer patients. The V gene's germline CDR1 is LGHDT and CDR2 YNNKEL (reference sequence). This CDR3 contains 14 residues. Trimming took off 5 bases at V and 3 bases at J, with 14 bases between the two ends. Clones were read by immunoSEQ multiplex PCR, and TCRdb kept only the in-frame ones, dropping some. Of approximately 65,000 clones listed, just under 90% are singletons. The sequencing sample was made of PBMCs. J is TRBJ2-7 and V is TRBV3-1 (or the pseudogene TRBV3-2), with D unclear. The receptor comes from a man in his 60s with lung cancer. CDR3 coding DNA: TGTGCCAGCAGCTCTCGGATTTTAGGCTACGAGCAGTACTTC. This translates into CASSSRILGYEQYF.